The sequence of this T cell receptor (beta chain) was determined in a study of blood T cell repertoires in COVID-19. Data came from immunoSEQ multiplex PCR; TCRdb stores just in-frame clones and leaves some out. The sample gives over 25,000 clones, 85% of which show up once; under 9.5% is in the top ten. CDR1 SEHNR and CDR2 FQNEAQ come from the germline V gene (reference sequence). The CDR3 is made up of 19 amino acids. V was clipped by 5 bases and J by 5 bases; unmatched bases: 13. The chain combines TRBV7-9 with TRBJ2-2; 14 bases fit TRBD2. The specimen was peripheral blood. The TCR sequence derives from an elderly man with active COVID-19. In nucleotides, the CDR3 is TGTGCCAGCAGCCCTAGGGGACTAGCGGGGGCCTTTACGACCGGGGAGCTGTTTTTT. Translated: CASSPRGLAGAFTTGELFF. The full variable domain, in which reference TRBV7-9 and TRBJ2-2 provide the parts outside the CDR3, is DTGVSQNPRHKITKRGQNVTFRCDPISEHNRLYWYRQTLGQGPEFLTYFQNEAQLEKSRLLSDRFSAERPKGSFSTLEIQRTEQGDSAMYLCASSPRGLAGAFTTGELFFGEGSRLTVL.